This T cell receptor (beta chain) derives from a study of blood T cell repertoires in COVID-19. For the study at large: Specimens from acute and convalescent COVID-19 originated in the United States, Italy and Spain. PBMCs, B-cell-depleted T cells, or T cells provided the cDNA or gDNA that made up the material.

V lost 3 bases, J lost 4 bases, and 15 bases stayed unmatched. This CDR3 has 18 residues. The germline V gene encodes CDR1 SGHTA and CDR2 FQGNSA. Original analysis: Estimation of nucleated cell counts relied on the amplification of reference gene primers. The data were produced by immunoSEQ multiplex PCR, yet TCRdb's version contains in-frame clones alone and is incomplete. From that table come the V and J calls and clone size; the DNA was used to work out D and trimming. The sample has tens of thousands of clones; 75% to 90% are singletons. This sequence joins TRBV7-2 and TRBJ1-2; 9 nucleotides line up with TRBD1. Sequenced material: peripheral blood. This receptor was obtained from a man aged 25 to 40 with active or convalescent COVID-19. CDR3 DNA sequence: TGTGCCAGCAGCTTTACACAGGGGGCGCTTGGGGATACCTATGGCTACACCTTC. This sequence encodes CASSFTQGALGDTYGYTF.